This entry concerns a single T cell receptor beta chain. This may stem from a read error, because a much larger clone lies one nucleotide away. The record originates from a study of T cells in Graves' hyperthyroidism and ophthalmopathy. Exclusions: uncontrolled infection, other autoimmune disease, pregnancy, lactation. At first hyperthyroidism diagnosis, before any ophthalmopathy symptoms, the blood sample was collected. Fresh peripheral blood, roughly 9.6 ml, was the source of the PBMCs. Template material for amplifying TCR beta CDR3 regions consisted of RNA transcripts. First-round RT-PCR targeting the TCR CDR3 was performed with the HTBI primer set. TCRdb recomputed calls from the multiplex PCR reads with MiXCR, one row per CDR3 protein. The sample has about 380,000 distinct CDR3 sequences, about 13% seen once. The TCR comes from a man aged 25 to 40 with Graves' hyperthyroidism that later progressed to Graves' ophthalmopathy. Material: blood.

The CDR3 DNA follows: TGCGCCAGCAGCTTGGCCGGCGGGGCCTCGGATGAGCAGCTCTTC. It codes for CASSLAGGASDEQLF. This rearrangement joins TRBV5-1 to TRBJ2-1; perhaps TRBD2 as D (6 bases). Germline loops: CDR1 SGHRS, CDR2 YFSETQ. The CDR3 is 15 residues long. The full variable domain, in which reference TRBV5-1 and TRBJ2-1 provide the parts outside the CDR3, is KAGVTQTPRYLIKTRGQQVTLSCSPISGHRSVSWYQQTPGQGLQFLFEYFSETQRNKGNFPGRFSGRQFSNSRSEMNVSTLELGDSALYLCASSLAGGASDEQLFGPGTRLTVL.